These 26 T cell receptor beta chains came from one sample sequenced in a study of blood T cell repertoires in COVID-19. TCRdb's copy holds only in-frame clones and misses some; the assay was immunoSEQ multiplex PCR. In the table there are approximately 150,000 clones, around four fifths of which are singletons. The sequenced material came from peripheral blood. The receptors stem from a human donor in a cohort sampled during active COVID-19.

The rearrangement joins TRBV6-1 to TRBJ1-1; no clear D. V dropped 3 bases and J dropped 11 bases, with 16 bases sitting between them. The CDR3 sequence is 13 residues long. The germline CDR1 and CDR2 sequences are MNHNS and SASEGT. CDR3 coding DNA: TGTGCCAGCAGTGATCTCCTCCCGCCCGGGGCTTTCTTT. The encoded protein is CASSDLLPPGAFF.

The V call is TRBV11-3, the J call TRBJ2-2; D may be TRBD2 (6 bases). The length of the CDR3 is 15 residues. Between the trimmed V and J ends, which lost 3 bases and 5 bases, there was a span of 13 bases. Germline V gives CDR1 SGHNT, CDR2 YENEEA. The CDR3 region is CASSFRDSHTGELFF. The CDR3 region has the DNA TGTGCCAGCAGCTTCCGGGACTCCCATACCGGGGAGCTGTTTTTT.

The J gene is TRBJ1-4, the V gene TRBV18, with D possibly TRBD1 on 5 matching bases. Germline CDR1 and CDR2: KGHSH and LQKENI. CDR3 size: 15 residues. V lost 3 bases to trimming and J lost 4 bases, with 12 bases between them. In DNA, the CDR3 is TGTGCCAGCTCACCTGACAGTGTCAATAATGAAAAACTGTTTTTT. It codes for CASSPDSVNNEKLFF.

This chain joins TRBV4-1 and TRBJ2-1; 7 positions agree with TRBD2. V lost 4 bases, J lost 4 bases, and 10 bases stayed unmatched. The CDR3 consists of 16 residues. The germline CDR1 and CDR2 sequences are MGHRA and YSYEKL. CDR3 region: CASSRRRDYQYNEQFF. CDR3 coding DNA: TGCGCCAGCAGCCGGCGCCGGGACTATCAGTACAATGAGCAGTTCTTC.

This clone appeared once. The chain recombines TRBV30 with TRBJ1-4; D unclear. V was clipped by 1 base and J by 8 bases, with 14 bases between them. CDR3 length: 14 residues. Per the germline V gene, CDR1 is GTSNPN and CDR2 is SVGIG (reference sequence). The CDR3 spells CAWSGGGEQEKLFF. The DNA of the CDR3 is TGTGCCTGGAGTGGGGGTGGGGAGCAGGAAAAACTGTTTTTT. The full variable domain, with the rest looked up from reference TRBV30 and TRBJ1-4, is SQTIHQWPATLVQPVGSPLSLECTVEGTSNPNLYWYRQAAGRGLQLLFYSVGIGQISSEVPQNLSASRPQDRQFILSSKKLLLSDSGFYLCAWSGGGEQEKLFFGSGTQLSVL.

The chain links TRBV7-9 to TRBJ2-2; D is unresolved. CDR3 size: 13 residues. The V and J ends lost 1 base and 5 bases respectively, with 5 bases between them. CDR1 and CDR2 (germline): SEHNR, FQNEAQ (reference sequence). DNA of the CDR3: TGTGCCAGCAGCTTAGGTCGGACCGGGGAGCTGTTTTTT. Translated, it gives CASSLGRTGELFF.

The chain recombines TRBV2 with TRBJ2-7, with D tentatively TRBD2 (6 bases). CDR1 and CDR2 from the germline V gene are SNHLY and FYNNEI. CDR3 length: 13 residues. V was trimmed by 10 bases and J by 0 bases, leaving 13 bases between them. This CDR3 reads CATRAGSSYEQYF. The CDR3 DNA reads TGTGCCACCAGGGCGGGGAGCTCCTACGAGCAGTACTTC.

CDR3 bases: TGTGCCTGGAGCGACGAGGTGGGCTACACCTTC. Translating it yields CAWSDEVGYTF. The chain joins TRBV30 to TRBJ1-2, with no clear D. The CDR3 is 11 residues long. With 3 bases removed from V and 8 bases from J, the gap between germline ends came to 10 bases. CDR1 GTSNPN and CDR2 SVGIG come from the germline V gene (reference sequence). Full variable domain (outside the CDR3, taken from reference TRBV30 and TRBJ1-2): SQTIHQWPATLVQPVGSPLSLECTVEGTSNPNLYWYRQAAGRGLQLLFYSVGIGQISSEVPQNLSASRPQDRQFILSSKKLLLSDSGFYLCAWSDEVGYTFGSGTRLTVV.

The rearrangement joins TRBV27 to TRBJ2-1; D remains ambiguous. The CDR3 has 15 residues. V was trimmed by 7 bases and J by 0 bases, leaving 13 bases between them. Germline V gene data show CDR1 as MNHEY and CDR2 as SMNVEV (reference sequence). This CDR3 reads CASNGRARSYNEQFF. The CDR3 DNA reads as TGTGCCAGCAATGGTAGAGCCCGCTCCTACAATGAGCAGTTCTTC.

This chain uses TRBV9 with TRBJ2-5; 8 bases agree with TRBD1. Germline CDR1 SGDLS, CDR2 YYNGEE. J gave up 3 bases and V 2 bases, and 6 bases lay outside the gene matches. The CDR3 is 15 amino acids. The CDR3 is CASSVFLTGEETQYF. As DNA, the CDR3 is TGTGCCAGCAGCGTTTTTCTGACAGGGGAAGAGACCCAGTACTTC.

This chain links TRBV27 with TRBJ1-4; possibly TRBD1 for D (5 bases). V dropped 6 bases and J dropped 2 bases, with 13 bases sitting between them. Germline CDR1 and CDR2: MNHEY and SMNVEV (reference sequence). The CDR3 loop spans 15 amino acids. CDR3 region: CASRAGFLTNEKLFF. Here the CDR3 DNA reads TGTGCCAGCAGAGCAGGGTTCTTGACTAATGAAAAACTGTTTTTT.

V usage is TRBV19 and J usage is TRBJ2-2; tentatively, D is TRBD2 (6 bases). The germline V gene encodes CDR1 LNHDA and CDR2 SQIVND (reference sequence). Trimming stripped 8 bases from V and 2 bases from J, with 6 bases between. This CDR3 spans 12 amino acids. The CDR3 region is CASAGNTGELFF. CDR3 in DNA: TGTGCCAGTGCGGGAAACACCGGGGAGCTGTTTTTT.

This chain links TRBV11-2 with TRBJ1-1, with D possibly matching TRBD1 (5 bases). The V end lost 4 bases, the J end lost 0 bases, and 18 bases lay between the germline ends. CDR1 SGHAT and CDR2 FQNNGV come from the germline V gene. The CDR3 length is 17 residues. CDR3 bases: TGTGCCAGCAGCTCTGGGAAAGGGGCTTCGCTGAACACTGAAGCTTTCTTT. Translating it yields CASSSGKGASLNTEAFF.

This clone was picked up one time. CDR3 region: CASSDSGTSAYNEQFF. As DNA, the CDR3 is TGTGCCAGCAGTGATTCAGGGACTAGCGCATACAATGAGCAGTTCTTC. This chain connects TRBV25-1 to TRBJ2-1, with 10 bases lining up with TRBD2. Looked up from germline, CDR1 is MGHDK and CDR2 is SYGVNS. V lost 3 bases, J lost 4 bases, and 6 bases stayed unmatched. The CDR3 runs to 16 residues.

J is TRBJ2-7 and V is TRBV30; D perhaps matches TRBD2 (6 bases). The CDR3 totals 14 residues. V was pared by 2 bases and J by 3 bases, with 14 bases between. Germline CDR1 is GTSNPN and CDR2 is SVGIG (reference sequence). CDR3 bases: TGTGCCTGGAGTCAGATAGCGGAGGGCTACGAGCAGTACTTC. Protein product: CAWSQIAEGYEQYF.

V usage is TRBV5-1 and J usage is TRBJ2-3, with a possible D match to TRBD2 (5 bases). Germline CDR1 is SGHRS and CDR2 is YFSETQ. The V gene lost 2 bases and the J gene lost 4 bases, with 14 bases spanning the gap. This CDR3 comprises 15 residues. As DNA, the CDR3 is TGCGCCAGCAGCTTTATTCGGGATAGGGCAGATACGCAGTATTTT. Its translation: CASSFIRDRADTQYF.

The gene calls are TRBV5-4 and TRBJ1-2; D unresolved. Trimming took off 0 bases at V and 2 bases at J, with 5 bases between the two ends. The CDR3 sequence is 13 residues long. Germline V gives CDR1 SGHNT, CDR2 YYREEE (reference sequence). CDR3 coding DNA: TGTGCCAGCAGCTTGGGACACAACTATGGCTACACCTTC. It yields the protein CASSLGHNYGYTF.

V gene TRBV7-2 combines with J gene TRBJ2-5; 8 nucleotides align to TRBD2. The trim removed 7 bases at V and 5 bases at J, leaving 9 bases unmatched. This CDR3 comprises 14 residues. Looked up from germline, CDR1 is SGHTA and CDR2 is FQGNSA. As DNA, the CDR3 is TGTGCCAGCACCCCCCAGCGGGAGACGGAGACCCAGTACTTC. Encoded protein: CASTPQRETETQYF.

The chain joins TRBV5-5 to TRBJ2-7, with 10 bases identical to TRBD1. The V gene end was trimmed by 5 bases and the J gene end by 3 bases; junction bases not matched to a gene: 5. Germline values: CDR1 SGHKS, CDR2 YYEKEE (reference sequence). CDR3 length: 14 amino acids. CDR3 DNA sequence: TGTGCCAGCAGTTTCCGGGACAGGGGCTACGAGCAGTACTTC. Amino acids: CASSFRDRGYEQYF.

The chain employs TRBV7-9 and TRBJ2-1; D gene ambiguous. With 3 bases removed from V and 0 bases from J, the gap between germline ends came to 3 bases. Germline CDR1 SEHNR, CDR2 FQNEAQ (reference sequence). There are 13 residues in the CDR3. CDR3 nucleotides: TGTGCCAGCAGCTTTAGCTCCTACAATGAGCAGTTCTTC. It specifies CASSFSSYNEQFF.

The rearrangement links TRBV14 to TRBJ2-1, with 10 bases that match TRBD2. This CDR3 has 16 residues. V was clipped by 3 bases and J by 9 bases; unmatched bases: 11. Germline lookup yields CDR1 SGHDN and CDR2 FVKESK. CDR3 in DNA: TGTGCCAGCAGCCAGGGTACTAGCGGGATGTTCGGTGAGCAGTTCTTC. It is translated as CASSQGTSGMFGEQFF.

The V call is TRBV5-5, the J call TRBJ2-7; 7 nucleotides align to TRBD1. The V gene's germline CDR1 is SGHKS and CDR2 YYEKEE (reference sequence). J was trimmed by 0 bases and V by 4 bases; bases with no gene match: 10. The length of the CDR3 is 16 residues. The CDR3 DNA sequence: TGTGCCAGCAGCCTCCCGGGACAGCGTACCTCCTACGAGCAGTACTTC. It yields the protein CASSLPGQRTSYEQYF.

This clone was seen more than once but under ten times. The V gene is TRBV19, the J gene TRBJ1-5; possible D gene TRBD1, 5 bases. The CDR3 has 14 residues. The germline gives CDR1 LNHDA, CDR2 SQIVND (reference sequence). V was cut by 2 bases and J by 5 bases, with 10 bases left in between. The CDR3 here is CASSIMGGDQPQHF. CDR3 nucleotides: TGTGCCAGTAGTATAATGGGAGGGGATCAGCCCCAGCATTTT.

The gene calls are TRBV24-1 and TRBJ2-1; TRBD2 agrees at 9 bases. This CDR3 spans 13 amino acids. The V gene end was trimmed by 4 bases and the J gene end by 11 bases; junction bases not matched to a gene: 5. Per germline, CDR1 KGHDR and CDR2 SFDVKD. CDR3 DNA sequence: TGTGCCACCAGTGACTCTAGCGGGGCTCAGCAGTTCTTC. Translation gives CATSDSSGAQQFF.

The V and J genes are TRBV6-2 or TRBV6-3 and TRBJ2-2, with unresolved D. Germline CDR1 reads MNHEY; CDR2 reads SVGEGT. The ends were cut back, 2 bases at V and 1 base at J, with 5 bases in the middle. The CDR3 covers 14 residues. CDR3 DNA sequence: TGTGCCAGCAGTTACAGCCAGAACACCGGGGAGCTGTTTTTT. Protein: CASSYSQNTGELFF.

The rearrangement links TRBV19 to TRBJ1-2; 7 bases match TRBD1. The length of the CDR3 is 15 residues. V shed 1 base, J shed 5 bases, and the junction held 7 bases outside the gene matches. Per germline, CDR1 LNHDA and CDR2 SQIVND (reference sequence). The CDR3 bases are TGTGCCAGTAGTATAGTCAGGGACAGTCCTTATGGCTACACCTTC. Its protein product is CASSIVRDSPYGYTF.